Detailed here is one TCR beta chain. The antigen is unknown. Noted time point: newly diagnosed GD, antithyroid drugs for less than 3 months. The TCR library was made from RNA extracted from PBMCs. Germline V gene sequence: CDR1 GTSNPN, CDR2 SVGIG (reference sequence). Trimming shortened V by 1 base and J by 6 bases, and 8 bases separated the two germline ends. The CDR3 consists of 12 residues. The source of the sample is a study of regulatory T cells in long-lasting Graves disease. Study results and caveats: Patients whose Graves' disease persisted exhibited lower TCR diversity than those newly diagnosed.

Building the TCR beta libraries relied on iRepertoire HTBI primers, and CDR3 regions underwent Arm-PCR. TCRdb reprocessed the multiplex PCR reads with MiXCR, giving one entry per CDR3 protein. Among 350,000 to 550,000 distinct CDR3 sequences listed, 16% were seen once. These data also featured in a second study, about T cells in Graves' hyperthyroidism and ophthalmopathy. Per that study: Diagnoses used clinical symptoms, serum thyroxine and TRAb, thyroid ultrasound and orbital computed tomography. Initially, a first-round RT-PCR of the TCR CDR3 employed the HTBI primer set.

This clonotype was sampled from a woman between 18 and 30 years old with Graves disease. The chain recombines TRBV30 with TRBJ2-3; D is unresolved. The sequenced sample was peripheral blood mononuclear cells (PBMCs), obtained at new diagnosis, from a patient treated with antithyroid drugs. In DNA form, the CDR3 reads TGTGCCTGGAGTGAAATGAGGGATACGCAGTATTTT. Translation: CAWSEMRDTQYF.